This TCR beta chain was sequenced for a study of blood T cell repertoires in COVID-19 (dated by TCRdb to 2020 to 2021). Study-level background: Samples from collaborators originated in the United States, Italy and Spain and spanned both the acute and convalescent phases of COVID-19. Where available, HLA class I and class II types were obtained from metadata supplied by the sample provider rather than from assay-based typing. Samples were obtained from the ongoing ImmuneRACE study (first 160 participants) and from 1,254 subjects provided by 6 global collaborators. A freely available public database, intended as a resource for researchers studying the immune response to SARS-CoV-2, is where the repertoires were released. The material from the prospective study consisted of cDNA or gDNA derived from T cells, B-cell-depleted T cells, or PBMCs. A de-identified subject ID, COVID-19 status, age in years and sex were almost always included in the sample metadata. Subjects who had been exposed to COVID-19, were actively infected with it, or had recovered from it provided the deeply sampled blood TCRbeta repertoires that made up the dataset.

Samples from volunteer blood donors who had recovered from COVID-19 were contributed by a second Seattle source. The collaborating institutions used their own protocols to collect whole blood in K2EDTA tubes. For TCRbeta analysis, collaborators shipped samples as frozen whole blood, isolated PBMCs, or DNA extracted from either of those sample types. Study-wide findings and limitations: The amount of clinical and demographic metadata varied by source and participant and was provided uncurated.

TCRbeta CDR3 regions were amplified from genomic DNA using the immunoSEQ Assay, a bias-controlled multiplex PCR. Under the source paper's analysis protocol: Within the assay, amplification of reference gene primers was used to estimate how many nucleated cells each sample contained. Sequence reads were collapsed and filtered to measure the absolute abundance of every unique TCRbeta CDR3 rearrangement. For each sample, productive Simpson clonality was calculated as the square root of Simpson's diversity index across productive rearrangements. TCRdb carries this immuneACCESS record with in-frame sequences only. Its versions omit some clonotypes, under half of them owing to an unresolved V gene in the studies checked, with the rest unexplained. V, J and clone size were drawn from that table, and D and trimming were deduced from the DNA. For this sample there are roughly 250,000 clones; 88% appear just once. 4% of the sample lies in the top ten.

A note on this clone: Its antigen is unknown. No quality values exist for individual bases; no much larger clone is one base distant.

CDR1 and CDR2 are read off the germline V gene (reference sequence) as LNHDA and SQIVND. The CDR3, from cysteine to phenylalanine, totals 14 residues. The CDR3 DNA has 42 bases and is translated from base 1. Trimming at the junction amounts to 5 bases on V and 1 base on J, and the germline ends lie 11 bases apart. The sequence derives from a man aged 55 to 70 who had recovered from COVID-19. The sequence joins TRBV19 to TRBJ1-2, with an unclear D gene assignment. Sequenced input: peripheral blood. The base sequence is TGTGCCAGTAGTGCGGGTGTCGGTAACTATGGCTACACCTTC. This is translated as CASSAGVGNYGYTF.